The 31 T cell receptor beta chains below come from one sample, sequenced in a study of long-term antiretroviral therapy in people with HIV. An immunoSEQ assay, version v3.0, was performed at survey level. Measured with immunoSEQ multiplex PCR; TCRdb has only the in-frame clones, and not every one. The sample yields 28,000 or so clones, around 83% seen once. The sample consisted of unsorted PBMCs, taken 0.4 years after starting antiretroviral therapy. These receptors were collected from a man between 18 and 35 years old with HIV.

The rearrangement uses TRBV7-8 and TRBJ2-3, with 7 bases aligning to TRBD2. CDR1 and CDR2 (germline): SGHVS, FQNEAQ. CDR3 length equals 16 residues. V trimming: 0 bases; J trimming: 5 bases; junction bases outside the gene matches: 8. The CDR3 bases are TGTGCCAGCAGCTTAGCGAAAGGGCGGGAGCTAGATACGCAGTATTTT. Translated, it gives CASSLAKGRELDTQYF.

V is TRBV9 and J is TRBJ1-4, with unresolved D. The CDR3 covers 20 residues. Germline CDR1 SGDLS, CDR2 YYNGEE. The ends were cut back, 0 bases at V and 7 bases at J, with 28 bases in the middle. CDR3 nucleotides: TGTGCCAGCAGCGTAGGGTCCAGTAACGGGGTACGGAGACGTGGTGAAAAACTGTTTTTT. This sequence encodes CASSVGSSNGVRRRGEKLFF. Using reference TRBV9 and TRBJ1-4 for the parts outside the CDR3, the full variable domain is DSGVTQTPKHLITATGQRVTLRCSPRSGDLSVYWYQQSLDQGLQFLIQYYNGEERAKGNILERFSAQQFPDLHSELNLSSLELGDSALYFCASSVGSSNGVRRRGEKLFFGSGTQLSVL.

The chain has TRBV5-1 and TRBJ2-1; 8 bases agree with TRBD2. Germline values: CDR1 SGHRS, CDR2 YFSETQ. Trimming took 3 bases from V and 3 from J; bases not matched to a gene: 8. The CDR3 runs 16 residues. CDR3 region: CASSSGLSGSYNEQFF. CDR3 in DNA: TGCGCCAGCAGCTCAGGACTAAGCGGGAGCTACAATGAGCAGTTCTTC. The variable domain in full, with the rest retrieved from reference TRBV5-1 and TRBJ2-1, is KAGVTQTPRYLIKTRGQQVTLSCSPISGHRSVSWYQQTPGQGLQFLFEYFSETQRNKGNFPGRFSGRQFSNSRSEMNVSTLELGDSALYLCASSSGLSGSYNEQFFGPGTRLTVL.

The DNA of the CDR3 is TGTGCCAGCAGTGCCCGACGGCTAGCCCGAGAGGAGACCCAGTACTTC. Protein sequence: CASSARRLAREETQYF. The chain combines TRBV2 with TRBJ2-5; D possibly corresponds to TRBD2 (5 bases). Trimming left V 4 bases short and J 5 bases short, with 20 bases between. This CDR3 is built from 16 residues. From germline, CDR1 is SNHLY and CDR2 FYNNEI.

This CDR3 reads CASSSLAISSYNEQFF. In DNA, the CDR3 is TGTGCCAGCAGCTCTCTAGCGATCAGCTCCTACAATGAGCAGTTCTTC. The chain carries TRBV13 and TRBJ2-1; possible D gene TRBD2, 6 bases. The CDR3 length is 16 residues. The V and J ends lost 4 bases and 0 bases respectively, with 13 bases between them. CDR1 and CDR2 (germline): PRHDT, FYEKMQ (reference sequence).

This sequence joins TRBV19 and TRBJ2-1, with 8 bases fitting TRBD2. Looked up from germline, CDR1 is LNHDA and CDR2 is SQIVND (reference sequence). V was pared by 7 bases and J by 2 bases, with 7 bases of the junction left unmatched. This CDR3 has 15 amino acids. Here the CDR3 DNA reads TGTGCCAGTAATACCAAAGCGGGAGCCTACAATGAGCAGTTCTTC. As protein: CASNTKAGAYNEQFF.

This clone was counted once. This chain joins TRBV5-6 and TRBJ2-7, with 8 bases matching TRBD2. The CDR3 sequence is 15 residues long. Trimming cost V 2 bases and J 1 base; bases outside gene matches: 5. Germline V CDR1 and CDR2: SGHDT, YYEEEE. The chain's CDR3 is CASSLGAGESYEQYF. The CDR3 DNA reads TGTGCCAGCAGCTTAGGAGCGGGAGAGTCCTACGAGCAGTACTTC.

CDR3 residues: CASSDVAYEQYF. In DNA, the CDR3 is TGTGCCAGCAGTGACGTAGCCTACGAGCAGTACTTC. This rearrangement joins TRBV28 to TRBJ2-7; D is unresolved. CDR3 length: 12 residues. The germline CDR1 and CDR2 sequences are MDHEN and SYDVKM. V lost 5 bases to trimming and J lost 2 bases, with 7 bases between them.

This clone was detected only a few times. The CDR3 region is CASSLTGQANYGYTF. CDR3 DNA: TGTGCCAGCAGCTTGACAGGGCAAGCTAACTATGGCTACACCTTC. The V gene is TRBV7-9, the J gene TRBJ1-2; 7 bases align to TRBD1. V lost 3 bases and J lost 0; bases outside the gene matches: 4. CDR3 length equals 15 residues. Germline V gene sequence: CDR1 SEHNR, CDR2 FQNEAQ (reference sequence).

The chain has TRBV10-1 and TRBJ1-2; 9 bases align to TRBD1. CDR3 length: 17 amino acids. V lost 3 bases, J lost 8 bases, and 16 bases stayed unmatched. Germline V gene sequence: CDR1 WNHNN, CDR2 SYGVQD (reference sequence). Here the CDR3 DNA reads TGCGCCAGCAGTGAAATTGGAATCCGTGGACAGGGGTACGGCTACACCTTC. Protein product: CASSEIGIRGQGYGYTF.

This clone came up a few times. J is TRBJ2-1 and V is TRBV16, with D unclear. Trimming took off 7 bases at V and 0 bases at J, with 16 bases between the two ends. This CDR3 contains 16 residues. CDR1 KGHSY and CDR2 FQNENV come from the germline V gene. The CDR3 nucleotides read TGTGCCAGCACCCTCGGGTTGCCAAGCTCCTACAATGAGCAGTTCTTC. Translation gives CASTLGLPSSYNEQFF.

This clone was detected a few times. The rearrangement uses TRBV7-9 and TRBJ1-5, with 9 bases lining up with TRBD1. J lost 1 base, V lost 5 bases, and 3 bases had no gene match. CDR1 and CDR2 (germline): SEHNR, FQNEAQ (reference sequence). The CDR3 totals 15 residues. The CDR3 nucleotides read TGTGCCAGCAGCACAGGGGGCATGAGCAATCAGCCCCAGCATTTT. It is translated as CASSTGGMSNQPQHF.

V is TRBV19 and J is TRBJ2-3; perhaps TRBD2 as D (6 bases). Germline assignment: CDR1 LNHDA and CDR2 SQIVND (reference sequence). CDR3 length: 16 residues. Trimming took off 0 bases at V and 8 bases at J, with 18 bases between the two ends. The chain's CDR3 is CASSIDAGIGSGTQYF. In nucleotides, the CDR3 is TGTGCCAGTAGTATAGACGCGGGGATTGGATCCGGTACGCAGTATTTT.

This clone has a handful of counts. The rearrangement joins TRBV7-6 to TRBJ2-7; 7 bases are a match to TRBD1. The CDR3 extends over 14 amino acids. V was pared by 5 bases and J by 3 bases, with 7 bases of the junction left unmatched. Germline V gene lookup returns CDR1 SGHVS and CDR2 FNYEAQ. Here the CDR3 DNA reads TGTGCCAGCAGCCCGGGACAGTCTGTCTACGAGCAGTACTTC. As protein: CASSPGQSVYEQYF.

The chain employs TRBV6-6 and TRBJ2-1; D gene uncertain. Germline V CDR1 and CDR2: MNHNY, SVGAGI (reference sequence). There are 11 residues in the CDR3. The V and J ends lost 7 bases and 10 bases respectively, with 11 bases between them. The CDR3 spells CASNTPREQFF. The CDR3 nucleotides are TGTGCCAGCAACACCCCCCGGGAGCAGTTCTTC.

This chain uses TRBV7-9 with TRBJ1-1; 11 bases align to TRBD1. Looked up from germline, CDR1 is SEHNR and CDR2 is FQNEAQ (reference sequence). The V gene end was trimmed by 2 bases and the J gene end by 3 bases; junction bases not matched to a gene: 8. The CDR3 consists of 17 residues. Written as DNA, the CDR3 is TGTGCCAGCAGCTTATCCGGGACAGGGGGGGGATACACTGAAGCTTTCTTT. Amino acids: CASSLSGTGGGYTEAFF.

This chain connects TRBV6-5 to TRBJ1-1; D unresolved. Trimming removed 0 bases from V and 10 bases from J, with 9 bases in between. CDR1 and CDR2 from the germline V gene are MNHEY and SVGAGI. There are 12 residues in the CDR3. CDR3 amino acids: CASSYSGFGAFF. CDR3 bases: TGTGCCAGCAGTTACTCCGGGTTCGGAGCTTTCTTT.

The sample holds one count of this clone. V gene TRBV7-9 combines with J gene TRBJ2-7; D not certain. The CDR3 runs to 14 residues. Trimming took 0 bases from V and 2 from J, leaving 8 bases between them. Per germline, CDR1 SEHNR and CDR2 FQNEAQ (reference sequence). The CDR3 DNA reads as TGTGCCAGCAGCTTAGCCGGGTCACCCTACGAGCAGTACTTC. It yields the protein CASSLAGSPYEQYF.

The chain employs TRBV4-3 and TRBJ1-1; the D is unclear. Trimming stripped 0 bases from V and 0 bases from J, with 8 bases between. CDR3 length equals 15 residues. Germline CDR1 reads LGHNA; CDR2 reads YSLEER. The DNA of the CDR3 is TGCGCCAGCAGCCAAGACGGCCGGATGAACACTGAAGCTTTCTTT. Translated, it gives CASSQDGRMNTEAFF.

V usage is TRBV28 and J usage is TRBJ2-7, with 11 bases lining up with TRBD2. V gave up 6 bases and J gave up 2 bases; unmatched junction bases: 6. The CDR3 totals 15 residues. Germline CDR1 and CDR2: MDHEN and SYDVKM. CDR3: CASSRLAGGAYEQYF. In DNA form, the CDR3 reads TGTGCCAGCAGCCGTCTAGCGGGAGGAGCCTACGAGCAGTACTTC.

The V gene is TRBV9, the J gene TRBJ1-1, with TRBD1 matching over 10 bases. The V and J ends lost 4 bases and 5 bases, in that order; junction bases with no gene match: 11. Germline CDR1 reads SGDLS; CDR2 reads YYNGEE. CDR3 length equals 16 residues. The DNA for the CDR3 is TGTGCCAGCAGCCAACCATTGACAGGGGGCGTTACTGAAGCTTTCTTT. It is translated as CASSQPLTGGVTEAFF.

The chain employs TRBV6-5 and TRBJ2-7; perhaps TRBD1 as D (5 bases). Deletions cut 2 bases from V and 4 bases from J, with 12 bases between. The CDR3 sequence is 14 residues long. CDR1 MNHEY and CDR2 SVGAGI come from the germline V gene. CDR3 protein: CASSYRGRVYEQYF. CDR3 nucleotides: TGTGCCAGCAGTTACAGAGGCAGGGTATACGAGCAGTACTTC.

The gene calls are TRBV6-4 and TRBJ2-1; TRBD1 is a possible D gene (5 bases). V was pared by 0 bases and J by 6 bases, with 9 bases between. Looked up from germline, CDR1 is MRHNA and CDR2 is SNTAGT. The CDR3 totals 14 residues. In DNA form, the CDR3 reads TGTGCCAGCAGTGACTCGATAGGGGTCAATGAGCAGTTCTTC. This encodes CASSDSIGVNEQFF.

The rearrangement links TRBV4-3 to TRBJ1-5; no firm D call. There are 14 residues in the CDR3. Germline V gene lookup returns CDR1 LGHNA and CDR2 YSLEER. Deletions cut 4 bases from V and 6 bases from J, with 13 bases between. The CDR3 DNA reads TGCGCCAGCAGCCCCGGCGGGGAAGGTCAGCCCCAGCATTTT. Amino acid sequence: CASSPGGEGQPQHF.

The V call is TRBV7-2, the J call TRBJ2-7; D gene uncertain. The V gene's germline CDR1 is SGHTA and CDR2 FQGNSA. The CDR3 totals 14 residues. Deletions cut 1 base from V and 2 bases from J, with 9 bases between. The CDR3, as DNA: TGTGCCAGCAGCTTAGACACCAGACCCTACGAGCAGTACTTC. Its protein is CASSLDTRPYEQYF.

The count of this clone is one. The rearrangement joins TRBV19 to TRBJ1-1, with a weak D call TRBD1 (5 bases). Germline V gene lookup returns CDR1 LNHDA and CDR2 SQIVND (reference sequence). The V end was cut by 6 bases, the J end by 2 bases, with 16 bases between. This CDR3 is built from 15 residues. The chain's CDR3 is CASSNNRGINTEAFF. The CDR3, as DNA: TGTGCCAGTAGCAACAATAGGGGAATAAACACTGAAGCTTTCTTT.

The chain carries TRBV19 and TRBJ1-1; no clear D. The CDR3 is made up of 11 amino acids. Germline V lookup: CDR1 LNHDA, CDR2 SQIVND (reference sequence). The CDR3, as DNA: TGTATGGTTATGGGCGCGACTGAAGCTTTCTTT. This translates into CMVMGATEAFF.

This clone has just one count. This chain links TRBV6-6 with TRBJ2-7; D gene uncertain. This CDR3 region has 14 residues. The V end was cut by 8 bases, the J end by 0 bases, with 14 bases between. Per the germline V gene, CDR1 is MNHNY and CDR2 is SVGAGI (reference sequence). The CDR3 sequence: CASPEWQPSYEQYF. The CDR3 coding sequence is TGTGCCAGCCCGGAGTGGCAGCCCTCCTACGAGCAGTACTTC.

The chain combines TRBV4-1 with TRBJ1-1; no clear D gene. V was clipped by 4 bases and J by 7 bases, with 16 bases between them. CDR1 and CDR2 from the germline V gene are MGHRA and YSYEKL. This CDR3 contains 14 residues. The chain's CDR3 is CASSPSTKQDEAFF. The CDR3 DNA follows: TGCGCCAGCAGCCCATCTACGAAGCAGGATGAAGCTTTCTTT.

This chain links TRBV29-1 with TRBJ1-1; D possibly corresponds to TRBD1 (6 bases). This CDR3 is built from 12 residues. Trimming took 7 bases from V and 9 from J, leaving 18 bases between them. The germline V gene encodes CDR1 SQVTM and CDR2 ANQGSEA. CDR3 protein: CSASGTRRKAFF. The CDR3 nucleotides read TGCAGCGCCTCCGGGACACGGAGAAAAGCTTTCTTT.

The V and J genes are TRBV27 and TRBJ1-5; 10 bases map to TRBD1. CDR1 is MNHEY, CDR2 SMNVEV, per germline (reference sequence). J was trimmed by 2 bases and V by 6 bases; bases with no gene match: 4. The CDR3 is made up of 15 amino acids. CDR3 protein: CASRTGGSGNQPQHF. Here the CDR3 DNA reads TGTGCCAGCAGGACAGGGGGCTCGGGCAATCAGCCCCAGCATTTT.